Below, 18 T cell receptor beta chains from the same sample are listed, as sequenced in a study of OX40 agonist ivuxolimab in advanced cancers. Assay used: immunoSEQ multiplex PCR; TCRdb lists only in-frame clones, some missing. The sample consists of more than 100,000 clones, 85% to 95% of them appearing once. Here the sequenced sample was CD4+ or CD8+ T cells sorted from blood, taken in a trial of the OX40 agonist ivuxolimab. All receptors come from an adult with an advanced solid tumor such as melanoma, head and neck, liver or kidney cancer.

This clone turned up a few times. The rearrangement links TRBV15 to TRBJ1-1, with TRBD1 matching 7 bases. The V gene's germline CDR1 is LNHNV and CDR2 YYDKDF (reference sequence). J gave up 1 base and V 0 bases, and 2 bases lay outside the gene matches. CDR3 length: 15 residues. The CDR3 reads CATSRDRGRNTEAFF. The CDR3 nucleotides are TGTGCCACCAGCAGAGACAGGGGGAGGAACACTGAAGCTTTCTTT.

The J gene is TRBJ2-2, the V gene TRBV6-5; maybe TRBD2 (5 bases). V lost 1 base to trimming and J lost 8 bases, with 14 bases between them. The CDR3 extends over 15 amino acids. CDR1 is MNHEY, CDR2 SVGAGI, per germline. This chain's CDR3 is CASSYFRAAGGELFF. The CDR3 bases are TGTGCCAGCAGTTACTTTCGAGCGGCAGGTGGGGAGCTGTTTTTT.

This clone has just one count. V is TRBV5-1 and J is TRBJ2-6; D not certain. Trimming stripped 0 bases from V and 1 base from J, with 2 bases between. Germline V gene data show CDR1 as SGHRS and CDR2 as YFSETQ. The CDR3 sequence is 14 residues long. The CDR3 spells CASSLASGANVLTF. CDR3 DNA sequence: TGCGCCAGCAGCTTGGCTTCTGGGGCCAACGTCCTGACTTTC.

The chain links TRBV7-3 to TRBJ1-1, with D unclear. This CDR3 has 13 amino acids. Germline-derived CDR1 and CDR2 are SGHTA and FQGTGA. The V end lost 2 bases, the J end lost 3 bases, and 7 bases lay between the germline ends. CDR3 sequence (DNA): TGTGCCAGCAGCTTAGAAGCGGACACTGAAGCTTTCTTT. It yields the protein CASSLEADTEAFF.

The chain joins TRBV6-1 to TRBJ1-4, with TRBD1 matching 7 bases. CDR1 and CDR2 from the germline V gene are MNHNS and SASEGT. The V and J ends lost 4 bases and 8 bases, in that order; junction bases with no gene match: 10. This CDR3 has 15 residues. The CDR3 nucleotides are TGTGCCAGCAGTGCTCAGACAGGGCGGGGAGAAAAACTGTTTTTT. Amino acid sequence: CASSAQTGRGEKLFF.

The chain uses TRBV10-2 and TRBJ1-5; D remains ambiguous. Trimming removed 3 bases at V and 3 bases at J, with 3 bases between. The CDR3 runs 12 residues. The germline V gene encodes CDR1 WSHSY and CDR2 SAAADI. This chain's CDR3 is CASSDYNQPQHF. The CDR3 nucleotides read TGCGCCAGCAGTGATTACAATCAGCCCCAGCATTTT.

The CDR3 loop is CASSWGPGQGSYEQYF. CDR3 nucleotides: TGCGCCAGCAGCTGGGGTCCGGGACAGGGTTCCTACGAGCAGTACTTC. The chain uses TRBV5-1 and TRBJ2-7; 9 nucleotides align to TRBD1. CDR1 and CDR2 (germline): SGHRS, YFSETQ. Losses at the gene ends were 3 bases for V and 1 base for J; bases not matched to a gene: 8. The CDR3 totals 16 residues. The whole variable domain, remainder taken from reference TRBV5-1 and TRBJ2-7, is KAGVTQTPRYLIKTRGQQVTLSCSPISGHRSVSWYQQTPGQGLQFLFEYFSETQRNKGNFPGRFSGRQFSNSRSEMNVSTLELGDSALYLCASSWGPGQGSYEQYFGPGTRLTVT.

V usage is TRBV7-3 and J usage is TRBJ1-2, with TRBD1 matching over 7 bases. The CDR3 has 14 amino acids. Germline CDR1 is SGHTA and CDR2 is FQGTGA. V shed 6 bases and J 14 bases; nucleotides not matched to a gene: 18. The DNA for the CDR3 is TGTGCCAGCAGTTCATACCGGGACAGCGAGGCCCGGACCTTC. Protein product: CASSSYRDSEARTF.

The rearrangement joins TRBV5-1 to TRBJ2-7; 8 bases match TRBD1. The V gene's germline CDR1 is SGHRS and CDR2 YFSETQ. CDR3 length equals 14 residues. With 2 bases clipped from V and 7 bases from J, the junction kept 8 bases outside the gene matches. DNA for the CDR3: TGCGCCAGCAGCTTCGGGCAGGGGGCCTTGGAGCAGTACTTC. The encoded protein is CASSFGQGALEQYF. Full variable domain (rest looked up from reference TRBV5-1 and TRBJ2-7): KAGVTQTPRYLIKTRGQQVTLSCSPISGHRSVSWYQQTPGQGLQFLFEYFSETQRNKGNFPGRFSGRQFSNSRSEMNVSTLELGDSALYLCASSFGQGALEQYFGPGTRLTVT.

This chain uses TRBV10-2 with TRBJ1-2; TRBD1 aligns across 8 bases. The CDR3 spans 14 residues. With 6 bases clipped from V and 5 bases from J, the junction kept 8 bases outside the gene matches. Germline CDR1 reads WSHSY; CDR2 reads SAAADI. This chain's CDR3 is CASSGQGRSYGYTF. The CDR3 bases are TGCGCCAGCAGCGGACAGGGTCGCTCTTATGGCTACACCTTC.

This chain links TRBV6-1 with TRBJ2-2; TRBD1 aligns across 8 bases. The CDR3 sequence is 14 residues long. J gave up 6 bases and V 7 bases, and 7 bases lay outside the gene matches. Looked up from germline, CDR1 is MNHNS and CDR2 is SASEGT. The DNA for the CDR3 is TGTGCCAGCACTGGGACAGGAGGAGCCGGGGAGCTGTTTTTT. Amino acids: CASTGTGGAGELFF.

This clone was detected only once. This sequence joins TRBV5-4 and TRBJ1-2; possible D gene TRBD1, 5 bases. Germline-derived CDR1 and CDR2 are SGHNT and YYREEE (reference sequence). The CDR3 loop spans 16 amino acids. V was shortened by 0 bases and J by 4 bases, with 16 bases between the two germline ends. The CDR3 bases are TGTGCCAGCAGCTTGGGGCCCGGGGCTGAGGGCTATGGCTACACCTTC. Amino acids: CASSLGPGAEGYGYTF.

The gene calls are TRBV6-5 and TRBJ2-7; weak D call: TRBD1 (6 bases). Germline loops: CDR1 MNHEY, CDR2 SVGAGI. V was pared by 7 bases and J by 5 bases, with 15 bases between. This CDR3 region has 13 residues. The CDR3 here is CASTLGRGNEQYF. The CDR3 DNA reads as TGTGCCAGCACTCTCGGCAGGGGAAACGAGCAGTACTTC.

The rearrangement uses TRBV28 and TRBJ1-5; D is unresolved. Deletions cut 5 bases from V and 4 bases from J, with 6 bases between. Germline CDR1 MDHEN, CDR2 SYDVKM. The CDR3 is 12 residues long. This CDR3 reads CASSPSNQPQHF. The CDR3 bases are TGTGCCAGCAGTCCCTCTAATCAGCCCCAGCATTTT.

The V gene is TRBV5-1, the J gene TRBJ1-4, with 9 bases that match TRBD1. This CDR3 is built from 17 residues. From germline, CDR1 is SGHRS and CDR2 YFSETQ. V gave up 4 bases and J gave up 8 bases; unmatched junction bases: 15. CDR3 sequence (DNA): TGCGCCAGCAGCAAGGGACAGGGTCCCCCCGTTTGGGAAAAACTGTTTTTT. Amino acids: CASSKGQGPPVWEKLFF.

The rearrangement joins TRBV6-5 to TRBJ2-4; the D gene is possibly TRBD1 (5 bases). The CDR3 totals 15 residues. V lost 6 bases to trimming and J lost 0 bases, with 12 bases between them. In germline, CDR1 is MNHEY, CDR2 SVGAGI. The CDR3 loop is CASRSQGLAKNIQYF. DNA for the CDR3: TGTGCCAGCAGGTCCCAGGGATTAGCCAAAAACATTCAGTACTTC.

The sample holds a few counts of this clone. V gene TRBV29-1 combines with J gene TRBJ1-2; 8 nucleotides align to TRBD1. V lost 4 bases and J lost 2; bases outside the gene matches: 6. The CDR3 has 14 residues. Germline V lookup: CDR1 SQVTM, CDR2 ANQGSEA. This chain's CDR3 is CSVGGWTGNYGYTF. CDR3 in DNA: TGCAGCGTTGGGGGATGGACAGGGAACTATGGCTACACCTTC.

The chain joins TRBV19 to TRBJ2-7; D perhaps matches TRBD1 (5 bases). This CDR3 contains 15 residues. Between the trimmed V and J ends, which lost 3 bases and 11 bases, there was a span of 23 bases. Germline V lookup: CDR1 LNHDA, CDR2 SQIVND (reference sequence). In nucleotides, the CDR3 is TGTGCCAGTAGTATGGATGGGGCAGGGAAAAGTTCGGAGTACTTC. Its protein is CASSMDGAGKSSEYF.